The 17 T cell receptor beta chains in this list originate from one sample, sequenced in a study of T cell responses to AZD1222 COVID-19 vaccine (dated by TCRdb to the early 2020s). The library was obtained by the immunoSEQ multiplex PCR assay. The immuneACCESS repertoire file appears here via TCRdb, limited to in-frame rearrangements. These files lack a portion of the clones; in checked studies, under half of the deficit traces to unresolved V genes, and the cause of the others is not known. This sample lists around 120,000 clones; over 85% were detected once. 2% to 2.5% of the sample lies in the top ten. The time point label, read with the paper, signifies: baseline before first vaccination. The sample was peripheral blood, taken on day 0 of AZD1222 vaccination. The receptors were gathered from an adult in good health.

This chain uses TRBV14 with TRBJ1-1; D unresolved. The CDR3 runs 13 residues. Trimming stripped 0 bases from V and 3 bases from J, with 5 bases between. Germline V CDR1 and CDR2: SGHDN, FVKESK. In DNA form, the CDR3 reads TGTGCCAGCAGCCAAGATATGTACACTGAAGCTTTCTTT. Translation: CASSQDMYTEAFF.

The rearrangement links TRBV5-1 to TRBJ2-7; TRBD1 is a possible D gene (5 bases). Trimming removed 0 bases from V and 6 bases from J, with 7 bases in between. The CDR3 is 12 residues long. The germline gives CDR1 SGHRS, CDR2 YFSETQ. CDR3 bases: TGCGCCAGCAGCTTGGTTCAGGGCGAGCAGTACTTC. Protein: CASSLVQGEQYF. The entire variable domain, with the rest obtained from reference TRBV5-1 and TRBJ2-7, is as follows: KAGVTQTPRYLIKTRGQQVTLSCSPISGHRSVSWYQQTPGQGLQFLFEYFSETQRNKGNFPGRFSGRQFSNSRSEMNVSTLELGDSALYLCASSLVQGEQYFGPGTRLTVT.

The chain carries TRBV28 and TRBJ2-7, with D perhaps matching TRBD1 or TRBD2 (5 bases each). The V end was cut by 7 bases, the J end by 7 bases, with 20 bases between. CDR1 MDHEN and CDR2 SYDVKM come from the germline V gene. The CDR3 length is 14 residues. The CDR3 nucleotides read TGTGCCAGCATGCTACCGGGACCGTCAAAAGAGCAGTACTTC. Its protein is CASMLPGPSKEQYF.

The CDR3 region is CASSEGTDTQYF. The CDR3 region has the DNA TGCGCCAGCAGTGAAGGGACAGATACGCAGTATTTT. The rearrangement joins TRBV10-2 to TRBJ2-3; no firm D call. There are 12 residues in the CDR3. The V gene's germline CDR1 is WSHSY and CDR2 SAAADI. V was cut by 3 bases and J by 3 bases, with 4 bases left in between.

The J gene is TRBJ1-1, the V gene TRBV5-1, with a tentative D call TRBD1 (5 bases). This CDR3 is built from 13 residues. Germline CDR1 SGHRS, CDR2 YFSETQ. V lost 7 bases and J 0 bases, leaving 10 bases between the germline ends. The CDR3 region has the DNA TGCGCCAGCGGGGGACCGCTGAACACTGAAGCTTTCTTT. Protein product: CASGGPLNTEAFF.

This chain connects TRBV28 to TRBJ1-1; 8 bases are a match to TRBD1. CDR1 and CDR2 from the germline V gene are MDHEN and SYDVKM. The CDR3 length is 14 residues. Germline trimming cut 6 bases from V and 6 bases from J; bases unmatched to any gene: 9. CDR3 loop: CASRSTGGSAEAFF. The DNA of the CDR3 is TGTGCCAGCAGATCTACAGGGGGGAGCGCTGAAGCTTTCTTT.

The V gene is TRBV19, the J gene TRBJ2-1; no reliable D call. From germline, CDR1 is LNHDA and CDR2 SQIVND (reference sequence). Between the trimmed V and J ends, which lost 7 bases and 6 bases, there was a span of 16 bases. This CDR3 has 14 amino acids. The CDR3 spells CASNPTVRVNEQFF. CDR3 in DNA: TGTGCCAGTAACCCCACGGTTAGAGTCAATGAGCAGTTCTTC.

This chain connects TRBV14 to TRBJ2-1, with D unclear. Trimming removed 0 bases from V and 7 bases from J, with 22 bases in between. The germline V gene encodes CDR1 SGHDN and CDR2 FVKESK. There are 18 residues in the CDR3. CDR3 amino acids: CASSQDKGTLLTKNEQFF. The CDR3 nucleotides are TGTGCCAGCAGCCAAGATAAGGGCACCCTCTTAACTAAGAATGAGCAGTTCTTC.

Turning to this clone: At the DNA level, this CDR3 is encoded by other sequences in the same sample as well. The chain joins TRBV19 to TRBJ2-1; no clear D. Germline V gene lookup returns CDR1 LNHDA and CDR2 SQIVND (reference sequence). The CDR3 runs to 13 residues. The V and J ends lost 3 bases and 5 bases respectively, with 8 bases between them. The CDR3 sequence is CASSIGPNNEQFF. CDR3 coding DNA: TGTGCCAGTAGTATCGGGCCCAACAATGAGCAGTTCTTC.

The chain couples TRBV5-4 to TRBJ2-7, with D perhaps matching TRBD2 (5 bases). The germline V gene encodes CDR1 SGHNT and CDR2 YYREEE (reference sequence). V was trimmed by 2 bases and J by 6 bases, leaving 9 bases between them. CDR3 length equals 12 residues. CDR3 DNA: TGTGCCAGCAGCTTCTTCGAGGGCGAGCAGTACTTC. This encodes CASSFFEGEQYF.

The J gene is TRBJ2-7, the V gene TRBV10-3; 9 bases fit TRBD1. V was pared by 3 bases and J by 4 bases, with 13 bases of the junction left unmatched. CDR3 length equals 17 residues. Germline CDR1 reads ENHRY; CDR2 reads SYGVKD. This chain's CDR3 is CAISDPTGGVIDYEQYF. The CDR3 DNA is TGTGCCATCAGTGACCCTACAGGGGGCGTTATTGATTACGAGCAGTACTTC.

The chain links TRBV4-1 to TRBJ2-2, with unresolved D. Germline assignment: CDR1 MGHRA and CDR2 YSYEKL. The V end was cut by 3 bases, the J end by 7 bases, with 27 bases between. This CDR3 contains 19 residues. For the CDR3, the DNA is TGCGCCAGCAGCCATCGAAACGTGCCGGGTAAGGTACCGGTCGGGGAGCTGTTTTTT. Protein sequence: CASSHRNVPGKVPVGELFF.

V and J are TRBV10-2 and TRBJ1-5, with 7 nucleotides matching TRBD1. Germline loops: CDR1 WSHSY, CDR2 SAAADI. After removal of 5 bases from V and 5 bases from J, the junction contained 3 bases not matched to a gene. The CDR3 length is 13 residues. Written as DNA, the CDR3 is TGCGCCAGCAGTAGACAGGGCTATCAGCCCCAGCATTTT. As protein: CASSRQGYQPQHF.

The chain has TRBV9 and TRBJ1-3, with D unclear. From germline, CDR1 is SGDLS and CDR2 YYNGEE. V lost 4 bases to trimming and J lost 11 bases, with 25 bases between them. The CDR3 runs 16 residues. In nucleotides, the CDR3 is TGTGCCAGCAGCCTCCGGGCCTATGGAGTGGGAAGCTCCATATATTTT. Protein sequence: CASSLRAYGVGSSIYF.

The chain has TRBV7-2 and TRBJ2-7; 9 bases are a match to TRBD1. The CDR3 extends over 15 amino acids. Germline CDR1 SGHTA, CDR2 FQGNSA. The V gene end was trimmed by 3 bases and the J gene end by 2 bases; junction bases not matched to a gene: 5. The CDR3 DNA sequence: TGTGCCAGCAGCTTGACCGGGACAGGGACCTACGAGCAGTACTTC. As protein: CASSLTGTGTYEQYF.

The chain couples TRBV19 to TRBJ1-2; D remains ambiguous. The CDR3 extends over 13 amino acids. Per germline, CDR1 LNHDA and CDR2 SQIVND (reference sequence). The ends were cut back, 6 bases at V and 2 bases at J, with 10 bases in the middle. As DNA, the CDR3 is TGTGCCAGTAGAAAGACCGGGAACTATGGCTACACCTTC. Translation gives CASRKTGNYGYTF.

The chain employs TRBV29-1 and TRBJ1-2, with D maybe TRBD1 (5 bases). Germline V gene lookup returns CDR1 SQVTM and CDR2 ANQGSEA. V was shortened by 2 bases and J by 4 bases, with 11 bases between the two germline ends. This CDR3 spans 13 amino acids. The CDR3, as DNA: TGCAGCGTTGAAACTGGGGGATTCTATGGCTACACCTTC. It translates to CSVETGGFYGYTF.